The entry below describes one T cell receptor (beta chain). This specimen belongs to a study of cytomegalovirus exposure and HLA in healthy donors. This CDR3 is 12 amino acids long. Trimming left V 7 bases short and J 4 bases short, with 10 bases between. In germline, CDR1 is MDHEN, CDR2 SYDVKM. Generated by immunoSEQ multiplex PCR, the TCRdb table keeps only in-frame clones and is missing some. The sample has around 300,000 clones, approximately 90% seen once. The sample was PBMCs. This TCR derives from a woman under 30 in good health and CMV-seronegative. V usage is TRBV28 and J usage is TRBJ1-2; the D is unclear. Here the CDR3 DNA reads TGTGCCAGCATTAAGACTGGCTATGGCTACACCTTC. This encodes CASIKTGYGYTF.